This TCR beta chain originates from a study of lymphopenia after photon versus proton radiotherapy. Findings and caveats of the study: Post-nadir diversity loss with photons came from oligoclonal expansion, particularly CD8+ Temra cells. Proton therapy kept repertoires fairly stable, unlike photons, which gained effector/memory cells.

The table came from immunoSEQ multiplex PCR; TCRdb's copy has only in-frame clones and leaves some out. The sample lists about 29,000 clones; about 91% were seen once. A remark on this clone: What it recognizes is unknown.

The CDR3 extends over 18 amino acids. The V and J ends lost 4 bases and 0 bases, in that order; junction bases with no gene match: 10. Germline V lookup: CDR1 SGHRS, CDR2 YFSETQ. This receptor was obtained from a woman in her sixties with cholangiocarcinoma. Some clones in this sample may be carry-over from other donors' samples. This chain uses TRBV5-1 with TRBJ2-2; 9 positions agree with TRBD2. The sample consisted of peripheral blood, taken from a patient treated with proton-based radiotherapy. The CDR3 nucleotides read TGCGCCAGCAGCCGGGAGCTGGTAGCGGGGGCGAACACCGGGGAGCTGTTTTTT. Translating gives CASSRELVAGANTGELFF.